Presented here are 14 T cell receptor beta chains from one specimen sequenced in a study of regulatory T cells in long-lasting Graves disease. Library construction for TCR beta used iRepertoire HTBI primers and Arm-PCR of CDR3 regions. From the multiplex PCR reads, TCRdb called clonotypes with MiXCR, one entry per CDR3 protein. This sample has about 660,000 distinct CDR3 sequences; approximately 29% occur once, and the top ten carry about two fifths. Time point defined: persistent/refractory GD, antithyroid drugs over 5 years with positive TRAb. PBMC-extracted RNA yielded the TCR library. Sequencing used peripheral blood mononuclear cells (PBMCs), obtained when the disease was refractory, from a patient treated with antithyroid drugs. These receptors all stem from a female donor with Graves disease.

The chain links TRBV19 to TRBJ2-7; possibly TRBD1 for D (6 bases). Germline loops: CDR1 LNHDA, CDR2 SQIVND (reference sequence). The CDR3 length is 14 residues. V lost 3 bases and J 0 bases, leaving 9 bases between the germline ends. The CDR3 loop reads CASSMRGSSYEQYF. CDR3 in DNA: TGTGCCAGTAGTATGAGGGGGAGCTCCTACGAGCAGTACTTC.

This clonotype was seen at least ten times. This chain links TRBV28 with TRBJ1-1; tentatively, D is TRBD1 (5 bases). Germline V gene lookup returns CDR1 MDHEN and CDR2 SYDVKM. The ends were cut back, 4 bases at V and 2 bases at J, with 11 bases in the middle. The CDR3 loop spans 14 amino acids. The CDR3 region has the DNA TGTGCCAGCAGTTCAGGGCCCCGAAACACTGAAGCTTTCTTT. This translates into CASSSGPRNTEAFF.

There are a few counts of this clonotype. The CDR3 loop reads CASSLIGRTEAFF. The CDR3 coding sequence is TGTGCCAGCAGCTTAATTGGTCGCACTGAAGCTTTCTTT. This chain uses TRBV7-2 with TRBJ1-1; D is ambiguous. CDR1 and CDR2 from the germline V gene are SGHTA and FQGNSA. This CDR3 is 13 amino acids long. V was shortened by 2 bases and J by 4 bases, with 8 bases between the two germline ends.

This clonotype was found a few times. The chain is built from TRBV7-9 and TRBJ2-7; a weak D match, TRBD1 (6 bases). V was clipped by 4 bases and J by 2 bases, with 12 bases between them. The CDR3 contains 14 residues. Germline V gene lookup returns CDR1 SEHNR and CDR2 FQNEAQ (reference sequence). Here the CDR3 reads CASSYRDATYEQYF. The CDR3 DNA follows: TGTGCCAGCAGCTACAGGGACGCCACCTACGAGCAGTACTTC.

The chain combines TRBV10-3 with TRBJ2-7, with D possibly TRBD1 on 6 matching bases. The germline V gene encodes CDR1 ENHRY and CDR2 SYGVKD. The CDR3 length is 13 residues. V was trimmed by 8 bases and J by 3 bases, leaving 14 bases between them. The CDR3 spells CAIRAPRGYEQYF. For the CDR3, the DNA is TGTGCCATCCGGGCCCCCAGGGGCTACGAGCAGTACTTC.

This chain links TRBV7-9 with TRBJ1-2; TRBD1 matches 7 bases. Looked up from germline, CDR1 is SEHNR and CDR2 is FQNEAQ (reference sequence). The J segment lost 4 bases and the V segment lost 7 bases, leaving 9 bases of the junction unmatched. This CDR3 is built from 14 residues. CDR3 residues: CASTRQGSFYGYTF. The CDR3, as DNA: TGTGCCAGCACCCGACAGGGATCTTTCTATGGCTACACCTTC. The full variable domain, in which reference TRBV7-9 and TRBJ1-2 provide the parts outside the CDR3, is DTGVSQNPRHKITKRGQNVTFRCDPISEHNRLYWYRQTLGQGPEFLTYFQNEAQLEKSRLLSDRFSAERPKGSFSTLEIQRTEQGDSAMYLCASTRQGSFYGYTFGSGTRLTVV.

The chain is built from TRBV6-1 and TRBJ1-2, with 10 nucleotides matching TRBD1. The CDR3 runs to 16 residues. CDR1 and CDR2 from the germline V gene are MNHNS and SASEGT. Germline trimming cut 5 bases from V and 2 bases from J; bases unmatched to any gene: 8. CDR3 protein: CASSRQGANRNYGYTF. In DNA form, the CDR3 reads TGTGCCAGCAGTCGACAGGGGGCCAACAGGAACTATGGCTACACCTTC.

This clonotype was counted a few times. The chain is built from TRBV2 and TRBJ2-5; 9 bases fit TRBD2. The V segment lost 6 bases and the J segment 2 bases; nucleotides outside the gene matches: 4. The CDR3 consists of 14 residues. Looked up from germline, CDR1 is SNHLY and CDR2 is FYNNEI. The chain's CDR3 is CASRLTSGQETQYF. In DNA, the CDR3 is TGTGCCAGCAGACTGACTAGCGGACAAGAGACCCAGTACTTC.

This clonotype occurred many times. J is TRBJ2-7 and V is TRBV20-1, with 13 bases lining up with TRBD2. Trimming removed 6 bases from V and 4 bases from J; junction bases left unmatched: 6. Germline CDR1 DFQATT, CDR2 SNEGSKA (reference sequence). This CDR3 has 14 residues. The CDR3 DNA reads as TGCAGTGCCTGGACTAGCGGGAGCTTTTACGAGCAGTACTTC. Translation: CSAWTSGSFYEQYF.

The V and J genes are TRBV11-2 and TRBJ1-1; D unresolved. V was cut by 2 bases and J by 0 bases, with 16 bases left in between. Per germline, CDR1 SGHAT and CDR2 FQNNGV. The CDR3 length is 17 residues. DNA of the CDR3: TGTGCCAGCAGCTTACGGAGCACGCTCTCCATGAACACTGAAGCTTTCTTT. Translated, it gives CASSLRSTLSMNTEAFF.

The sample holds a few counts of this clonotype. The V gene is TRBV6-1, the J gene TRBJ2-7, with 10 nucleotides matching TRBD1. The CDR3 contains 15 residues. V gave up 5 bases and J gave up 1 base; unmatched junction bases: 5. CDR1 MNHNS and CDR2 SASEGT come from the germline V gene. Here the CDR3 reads CASSPTGGPSYEQYF. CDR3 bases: TGTGCCAGCAGTCCGACAGGGGGCCCGTCCTACGAGCAGTACTTC.

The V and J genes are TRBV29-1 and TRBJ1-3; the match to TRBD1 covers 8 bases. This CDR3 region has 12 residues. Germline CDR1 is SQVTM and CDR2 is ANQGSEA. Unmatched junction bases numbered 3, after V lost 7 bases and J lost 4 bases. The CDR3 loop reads CSAGGAGNTIYF. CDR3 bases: TGCAGCGCAGGGGGCGCCGGAAACACCATATATTTT.

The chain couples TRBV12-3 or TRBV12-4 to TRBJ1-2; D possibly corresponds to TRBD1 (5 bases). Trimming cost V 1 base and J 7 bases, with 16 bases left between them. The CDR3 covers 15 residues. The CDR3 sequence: CASSLGGTSGSGYTF. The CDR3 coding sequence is TGTGCCAGCAGTTTAGGGGGGACGTCGGGGTCTGGCTACACCTTC.

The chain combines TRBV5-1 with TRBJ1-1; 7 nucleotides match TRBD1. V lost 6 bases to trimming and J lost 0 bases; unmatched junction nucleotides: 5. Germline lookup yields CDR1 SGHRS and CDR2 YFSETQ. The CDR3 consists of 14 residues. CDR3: CASKRGPLNTEAFF. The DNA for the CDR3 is TGCGCCAGCAAAAGGGGGCCCCTGAACACTGAAGCTTTCTTT.